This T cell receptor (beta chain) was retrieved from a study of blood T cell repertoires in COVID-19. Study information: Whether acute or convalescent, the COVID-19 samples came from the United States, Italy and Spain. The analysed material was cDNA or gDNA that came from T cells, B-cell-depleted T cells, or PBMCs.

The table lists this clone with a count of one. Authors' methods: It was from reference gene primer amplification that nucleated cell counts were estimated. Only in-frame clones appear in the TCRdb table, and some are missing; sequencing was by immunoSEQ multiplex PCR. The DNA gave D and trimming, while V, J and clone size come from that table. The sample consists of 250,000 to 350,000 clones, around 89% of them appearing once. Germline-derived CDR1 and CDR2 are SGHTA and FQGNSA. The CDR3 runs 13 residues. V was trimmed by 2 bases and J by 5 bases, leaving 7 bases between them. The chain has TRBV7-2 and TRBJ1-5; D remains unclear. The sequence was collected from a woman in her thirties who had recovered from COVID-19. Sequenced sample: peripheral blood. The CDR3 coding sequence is TGTGCCAGCAGCTTATCGAGAGATCAGCCCCAGCATTTT. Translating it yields CASSLSRDQPQHF.